This is a list of T cell receptor beta chains from one sample in a study of blood T cell repertoires in COVID-19. TCRdb keeps only in-frame clones here, not all; method: immunoSEQ multiplex PCR. The table includes about 130,000 clones, roughly two thirds detected once. Sequenced input: peripheral blood. All receptors come from a woman between 70 and 85 years old with acute or convalescent COVID-19. The CDR3 runs from the conserved cysteine through the conserved F or W. The D gene is left open where the match is weak. Some rows mark clone size as missing; the rest say once, few, many or name a class of expanded clone.

TRBV12-3/TRBV12-4	TRBJ2-7	once	NA	CASSVSYEQYF	TGTGCCAGCAGTGTCAGCTACGAGCAGTACTTC
TRBV7-6	TRBJ2-7	few	TRBD2	CASSLTTPGGNYEQYF	TGTGCCAGCAGCTTAACCACCCCGGGGGGTAATTACGAGCAGTACTTC
TRBV11-2	TRBJ1-2	NA	NA	CASSGRDSYGYTF	TGTGCCAGCAGCGGGCGGGACTCCTATGGCTACACCTTC
TRBV14	TRBJ2-1	once	NA	CASSQEQVKGTEQFF	TGTGCCAGCAGCCAAGAACAGGTGAAGGGCACTGAGCAGTTCTTC
TRBV9	TRBJ1-3	few	NA	CASSVAPGTGNTIYF	TGTGCCAGCAGCGTAGCTCCAGGGACAGGAAACACCATATATTTT
TRBV20-1	TRBJ2-1	NA	TRBD1	CSVDRGNEQFF	TGCAGTGTGGACAGGGGCAATGAGCAGTTCTTC
TRBV5-1	TRBJ1-5	NA	TRBD1	CASSPTGGGQPQHF	TGCGCCAGCAGCCCAACAGGGGGCGGTCAGCCCCAGCATTTT
TRBV19	TRBJ1-5	NA	NA	CASSGVGLNQPQHF	TGTGCCAGTAGTGGGGTAGGACTGAATCAGCCCCAGCATTTT
TRBV7-9	TRBJ2-7	many	NA	CASSFGNYEQYF	TGTGCCAGCAGCTTCGGGAACTACGAGCAGTACTTC
TRBV24-1	TRBJ2-1	NA	TRBD2	CATSDLPGLAGKGNEQFF	TGTGCCACCAGTGATTTGCCCGGACTAGCGGGAAAAGGTAATGAGCAGTTCTTC
TRBV5-1	TRBJ2-1	once	TRBD1	CASTYQTGGLNEQFF	TGCGCCAGCACCTACCAGACAGGGGGACTCAATGAGCAGTTCTTC
TRBV19	TRBJ1-5	NA	TRBD1	CASSGQGGVNQPQHF	TGTGCCAGTAGTGGACAGGGGGGTGTCAATCAGCCCCAGCATTTT
TRBV2	TRBJ1-4	NA	TRBD1	CASSGTGASNEKLFF	TGTGCCAGCAGTGGGACAGGGGCCTCTAATGAAAAACTGTTTTTT
TRBV11-2	TRBJ1-2	NA	NA	CASSLDRGNNYGYTF	TGTGCCAGCAGCTTAGATAGGGGCAACAACTATGGCTACACCTTC
TRBV5-4	TRBJ2-5	NA	NA	CASSLARETQYF	TGTGCCAGCAGCTTGGCGAGGGAGACCCAGTACTTC
TRBV2	TRBJ1-3	NA	TRBD1	CASSEIVSGQGNTIYF	TGTGCCAGCAGTGAGATTGTATCGGGACAGGGAAACACCATATATTTT
TRBV6-2/TRBV6-3	TRBJ2-7	NA	NA	CASSRPDLAYEQYF	TGTGCCAGCAGCAGACCGGACTTAGCCTACGAGCAGTACTTC
TRBV7-8	TRBJ2-5	NA	NA	CASRPTRVGETQYF	TGTGCCAGCAGGCCAACTCGGGTTGGGGAGACCCAGTACTTC
TRBV11-2	TRBJ1-6	NA	NA	CASSFNNSPLHF	TGTGCCAGCAGCTTTAATAATTCACCCCTCCACTTT
TRBV6-2/TRBV6-3	TRBJ2-2	NA	TRBD1	CASSYPGQALTGELFF	TGTGCCAGCAGTTACCCGGGACAGGCGCTCACCGGGGAGCTGTTTTTT
TRBV2	TRBJ1-4	NA	TRBD1	CASSPGQGGYSGELFF	TGTGCCAGCAGTCCCGGACAGGGTGGTTACTCGGGGGAACTGTTTTTT
TRBV9	TRBJ2-3	many	TRBD2	CASSVEEEAAGGDTDTQYF	TGTGCCAGCAGCGTAGAAGAAGAGGCCGCGGGAGGAGACACAGATACGCAGTATTTT
TRBV11-2	TRBJ2-5	NA	NA	CASSLRQPQETQYF	TGTGCCAGCAGCTTACGACAGCCCCAAGAGACCCAGTACTTC
TRBV9	TRBJ2-5	NA	TRBD1	CASSVGLGQRNQETQYF	TGTGCCAGCAGCGTAGGGCTGGGACAGAGGAACCAAGAGACCCAGTACTTC
TRBV19	TRBJ1-3	NA	NA	CASNRDFLAGNTIYF	TGTGCCAGTAACCGGGACTTCTTGGCTGGAAACACCATATATTTT